The 15 T cell receptor beta chains below were found in one sample sequenced in a study of cytomegalovirus exposure and HLA in healthy donors. Use of 60 Vbeta and 13 Jbeta primers characterized the PCR. TCRdb keeps only in-frame clones here, not all; method: immunoSEQ multiplex PCR. Of roughly 130,000 clones listed, 70% to 75% are singletons. Sequenced input: PBMCs. The origin of the receptors is a woman aged 40 to 49 in good health and CMV-seropositive.

This chain joins TRBV6-1 and TRBJ1-2; TRBD1 matches 9 bases. Germline loops: CDR1 MNHNS, CDR2 SASEGT. The CDR3 is 15 amino acids. V shed 5 bases, J shed 3 bases, and the junction held 7 bases outside the gene matches. As DNA, the CDR3 is TGTGCCAGCAGTCCTTACCGGGACAGGGACTATGGCTACACCTTC. Translated: CASSPYRDRDYGYTF.

This clone has a handful of counts. In DNA, the CDR3 is TGTGCCAGTCTTCAGGACAGGGGGGTATATGAGCAGTTCTTC. Protein: CASLQDRGVYEQFF. The chain combines TRBV6-1 with TRBJ2-1; the match to TRBD1 covers 10 bases. Germline CDR1 MNHNS, CDR2 SASEGT. Trimming took 9 bases from V and 8 from J; bases not matched to a gene: 10. The CDR3 length is 14 residues.

The rearrangement links TRBV19 to TRBJ1-1, with D possibly TRBD1 on 6 matching bases. The CDR3 extends over 16 amino acids. The V end was cut by 7 bases, the J end by 0 bases, with 18 bases between. CDR1 LNHDA and CDR2 SQIVND come from the germline V gene (reference sequence). CDR3 region: CASTQGRVNLNTEAFF. CDR3 sequence (DNA): TGTGCCAGTACTCAGGGGCGCGTCAATTTGAACACTGAAGCTTTCTTT.

The rearrangement joins TRBV7-6 to TRBJ1-5; maybe TRBD1 (6 bases). Germline V gene data show CDR1 as SGHVS and CDR2 as FNYEAQ. The CDR3 covers 15 residues. Between the trimmed V and J ends, which lost 5 bases and 1 base, there was a span of 12 bases. The CDR3 DNA is TGTGCCAGCAGCCGGGACACCTCAAGCAATCAGCCCCAGCATTTT. It yields the protein CASSRDTSSNQPQHF.

This rearrangement joins TRBV19 to TRBJ1-5, with 11 positions matching TRBD1. With V trimmed by 2 bases and J by 5 bases, 11 bases remained unmatched. Germline loops: CDR1 LNHDA, CDR2 SQIVND (reference sequence). The CDR3 is made up of 18 amino acids. The CDR3 here is CASSIPGTGGIEYQPQHF. In nucleotides, the CDR3 is TGTGCCAGTAGTATACCAGGGACAGGGGGAATCGAGTATCAGCCCCAGCATTTT.

The chain joins TRBV25-1 to TRBJ1-3; D is unclear. The CDR3 runs 15 residues. V gave up 3 bases and J gave up 4 bases, with 13 bases separating them. In germline, CDR1 is MGHDK, CDR2 SYGVNS. This chain's CDR3 is CASSEGGKAGNTIYF. Here the CDR3 DNA reads TGTGCCAGCAGTGAGGGAGGGAAGGCCGGAAACACCATATATTTT.

In its sample, this clone was seen a few times. V and J are TRBV2 and TRBJ1-1; TRBD1 matches 10 bases. This CDR3 spans 16 amino acids. The V gene's germline CDR1 is SNHLY and CDR2 FYNNEI. V dropped 2 bases and J dropped 0; count of bases not matched to a gene: 3. The CDR3 loop reads CASSERDRGLNTEAFF. The CDR3 DNA is TGTGCCAGCAGTGAAAGGGACAGGGGCCTGAACACTGAAGCTTTCTTT.

This chain connects TRBV9 to TRBJ1-2; D uncertain. Germline loops: CDR1 SGDLS, CDR2 YYNGEE. With 4 bases removed from V and 0 bases from J, the gap between germline ends came to 16 bases. This CDR3 contains 16 residues. The CDR3 loop reads CASSPRSVAPNYGYTF. As DNA, the CDR3 is TGTGCCAGCAGCCCCCGATCTGTGGCCCCTAACTATGGCTACACCTTC.

This clone occurred a few times. The genes are TRBV5-6 and TRBJ2-7, with D possibly being TRBD2 (6 bases). V lost 3 bases and J 4 bases, leaving 14 bases between the germline ends. Germline loops: CDR1 SGHDT, CDR2 YYEEEE. The CDR3 covers 14 residues. The CDR3 coding sequence is TGTGCCAGCAGCTATGGGGGAGGAACTTACGAGCAGTACTTC. Translation gives CASSYGGGTYEQYF.

The CDR3 DNA reads TGTGCCAGCAGCTTAGGCGCGGGGTGGGAGCAGTACTTC. Amino acid sequence: CASSLGAGWEQYF. The gene calls are TRBV7-9 and TRBJ2-7; weak D call: TRBD2 (6 bases). Looked up from germline, CDR1 is SEHNR and CDR2 is FQNEAQ (reference sequence). The CDR3 extends over 13 amino acids. The germline V and J ends were trimmed by 1 base and 7 bases, with 11 bases remaining between them.

This chain links TRBV7-9 with TRBJ1-1; no reliable D call. V dropped 5 bases and J dropped 7 bases, with 14 bases sitting between them. The germline V gene has CDR1 SEHNR and CDR2 FQNEAQ (reference sequence). This CDR3 comprises 13 residues. The CDR3 sequence: CASSLGRLNEAFF. In DNA form, the CDR3 reads TGTGCCAGCAGCCTAGGGAGGTTGAATGAAGCTTTCTTT.

The V call is TRBV10-3, the J call TRBJ2-1, with TRBD2 identical over 9 bases. Germline V gene lookup returns CDR1 ENHRY and CDR2 SYGVKD. The CDR3 consists of 18 residues. The V and J ends lost 6 bases and 5 bases, in that order; junction bases with no gene match: 17. The CDR3 DNA reads as TGTGCCATCAGCATGACCGCAATAGGCGGGAGGGCAGACAATGAGCAGTTCTTC. Amino acid sequence: CAISMTAIGGRADNEQFF.

This chain connects TRBV10-3 to TRBJ2-5; possibly TRBD1 for D (6 bases). This CDR3 comprises 15 residues. Trimming took 3 bases from V and 2 from J, leaving 13 bases between them. The germline gives CDR1 ENHRY, CDR2 SYGVKD. The CDR3 reads CAISEQGGPQETQYF. In nucleotides, the CDR3 is TGTGCCATCAGTGAACAAGGGGGTCCTCAAGAGACCCAGTACTTC.

The chain joins TRBV4-2 to TRBJ2-7; TRBD2 agrees at 7 bases. Germline V gene data show CDR1 as LGHNA and CDR2 as YNFKEQ. J gave up 2 bases and V 0 bases, and 4 bases lay outside the gene matches. The CDR3 length is 15 residues. The CDR3 bases are TGTGCCAGCAGCCAAGACCCTAGCGGACCCTACGAGCAGTACTTC. Amino acids: CASSQDPSGPYEQYF.

The genes are TRBV7-2 and TRBJ2-2; TRBD2 matches at 9 bases. The CDR3 totals 15 residues. Germline V gene lookup returns CDR1 SGHTA and CDR2 FQGNSA. V lost 5 bases, J lost 6 bases, and 7 bases stayed unmatched. The CDR3 here is CASSPGTSNAGELFF. In DNA form, the CDR3 reads TGTGCCAGCAGCCCGGGGACTAGCAACGCCGGGGAGCTGTTTTTT.